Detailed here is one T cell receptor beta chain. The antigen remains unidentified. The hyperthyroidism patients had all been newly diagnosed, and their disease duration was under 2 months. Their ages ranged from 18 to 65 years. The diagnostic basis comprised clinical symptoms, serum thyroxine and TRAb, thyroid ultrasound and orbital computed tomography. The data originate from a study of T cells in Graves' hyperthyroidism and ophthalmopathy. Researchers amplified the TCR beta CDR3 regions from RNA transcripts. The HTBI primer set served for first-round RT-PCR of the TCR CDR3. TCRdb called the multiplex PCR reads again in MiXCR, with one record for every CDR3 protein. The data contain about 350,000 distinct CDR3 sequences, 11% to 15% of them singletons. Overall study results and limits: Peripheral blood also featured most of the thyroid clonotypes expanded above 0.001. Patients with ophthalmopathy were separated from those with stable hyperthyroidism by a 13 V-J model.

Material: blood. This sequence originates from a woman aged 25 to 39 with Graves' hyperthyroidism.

In DNA, the CDR3 is TGTGCCAGCAGCTTTACCCTAGCGAACACCGGGGAGCTGTTTTTT. The encoded protein is CASSFTLANTGELFF. J is TRBJ2-2 and V is TRBV7-9; D gene unclear. Germline V gene lookup returns CDR1 SEHNR and CDR2 FQNEAQ (reference sequence). The CDR3 extends over 15 amino acids. Trimming removed 3 bases at V and 0 bases at J, with 8 bases between.